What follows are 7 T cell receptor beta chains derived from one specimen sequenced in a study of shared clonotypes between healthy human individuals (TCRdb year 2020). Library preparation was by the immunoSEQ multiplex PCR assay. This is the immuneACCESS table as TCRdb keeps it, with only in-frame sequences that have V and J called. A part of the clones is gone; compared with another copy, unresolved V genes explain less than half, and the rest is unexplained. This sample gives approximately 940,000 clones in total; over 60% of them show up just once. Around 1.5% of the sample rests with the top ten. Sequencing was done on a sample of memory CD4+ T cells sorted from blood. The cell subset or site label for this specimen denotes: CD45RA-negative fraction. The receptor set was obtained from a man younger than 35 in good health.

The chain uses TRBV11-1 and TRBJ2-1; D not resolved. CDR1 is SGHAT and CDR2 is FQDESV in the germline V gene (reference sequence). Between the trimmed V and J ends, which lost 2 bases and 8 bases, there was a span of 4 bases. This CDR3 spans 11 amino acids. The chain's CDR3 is CASSLTYEQFF. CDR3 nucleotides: TGTGCCAGCAGCTTAACATATGAGCAGTTCTTC. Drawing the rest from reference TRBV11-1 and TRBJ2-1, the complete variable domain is EAEVAQSPRYKITEKSQAVAFWCDPISGHATLYWYRQILGQGPELLVQFQDESVVDDSQLPKDRFSAERLKGVDSTLKIQPAELGDSAMYLCASSLTYEQFFGPGTRLTVL.

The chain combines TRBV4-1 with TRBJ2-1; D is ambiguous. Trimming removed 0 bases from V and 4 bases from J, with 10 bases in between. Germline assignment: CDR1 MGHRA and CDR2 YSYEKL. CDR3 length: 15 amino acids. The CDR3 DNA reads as TGCGCCAGCAGCCAAGAAGGGATCCCTTACAATGAGCAGTTCTTC. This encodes CASSQEGIPYNEQFF.

DNA for the CDR3: TGTGCCAGTAGTCCCAGTGGTCCGGAGACCCAGTACTTC. As protein: CASSPSGPETQYF. This chain uses TRBV19 with TRBJ2-5, with D unresolved. CDR1 is LNHDA, CDR2 SQIVND, per germline (reference sequence). Trimming took 5 bases from V and 5 from J, leaving 12 bases between them. The CDR3 is 13 residues long.

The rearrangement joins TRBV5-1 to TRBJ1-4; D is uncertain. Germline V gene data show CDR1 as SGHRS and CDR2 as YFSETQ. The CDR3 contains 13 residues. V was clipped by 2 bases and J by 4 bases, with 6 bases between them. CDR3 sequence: CASSLGLNEKLFF. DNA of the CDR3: TGCGCCAGCAGCTTAGGACTTAATGAAAAACTGTTTTTT.

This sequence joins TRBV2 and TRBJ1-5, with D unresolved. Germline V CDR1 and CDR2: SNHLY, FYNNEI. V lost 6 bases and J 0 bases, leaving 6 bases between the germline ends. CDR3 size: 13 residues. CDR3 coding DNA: TGTGCCAGCAGAATCACTAGCAATCAGCCCCAGCATTTT. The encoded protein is CASRITSNQPQHF.

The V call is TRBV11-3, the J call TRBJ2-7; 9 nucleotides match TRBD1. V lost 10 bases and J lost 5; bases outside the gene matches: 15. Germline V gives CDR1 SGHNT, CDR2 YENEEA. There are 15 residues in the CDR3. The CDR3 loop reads CATPPRDRAAHEQYF. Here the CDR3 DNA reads TGTGCCACCCCCCCCCGGGACAGGGCTGCCCACGAGCAGTACTTC.

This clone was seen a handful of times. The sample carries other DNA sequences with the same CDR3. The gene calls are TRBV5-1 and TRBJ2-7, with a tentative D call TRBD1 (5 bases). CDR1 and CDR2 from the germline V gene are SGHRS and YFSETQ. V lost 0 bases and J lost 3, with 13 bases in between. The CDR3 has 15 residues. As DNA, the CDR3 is TGCGCCAGCAGCTTGGGGGTAGGGGTCAGCTACGAGCAGTACTTC. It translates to CASSLGVGVSYEQYF.